This note documents a single T cell receptor (beta chain) sequence. The sample holds other DNA sequences that translate to the same CDR3. This specimen comes from a study of shared clonotypes between healthy human individuals. Repertoires were generated with immunoSEQ multiplex PCR, while TCRdb's copy carries only in-frame clones and drops some. The repertoire holds about 680,000 clones, with roughly 72% as singletons. The CDR3 is made up of 11 amino acids. Germline loops: CDR1 DFQATT, CDR2 SNEGSKA (reference sequence). Trimming removed 3 bases at V and 3 bases at J, with 6 bases between. The receptor comes from a woman aged 25 to 45 in good health. V gene TRBV20-1 combines with J gene TRBJ2-7; D not resolved. Material: memory CD4+ T cells sorted from blood. Subset here: CD45RA-negative fraction. CDR3 bases: TGCAGTGCTAGTCGGAGCTACGAGCAGTACTTC. The encoded protein is CSASRSYEQYF.